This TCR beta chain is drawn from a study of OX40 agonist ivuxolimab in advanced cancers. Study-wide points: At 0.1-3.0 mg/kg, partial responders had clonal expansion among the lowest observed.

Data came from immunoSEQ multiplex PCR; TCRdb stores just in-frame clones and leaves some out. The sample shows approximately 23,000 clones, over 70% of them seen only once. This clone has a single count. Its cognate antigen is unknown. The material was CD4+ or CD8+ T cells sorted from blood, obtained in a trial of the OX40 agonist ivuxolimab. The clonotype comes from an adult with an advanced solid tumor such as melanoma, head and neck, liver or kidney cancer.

CDR3 DNA: TGTGCCAGCAGCCCGGGGGCCGGAGGGGCCACAGATACGCAGTATTTT. This gives the protein CASSPGAGGATDTQYF. This chain connects TRBV11-3 to TRBJ2-3; tentatively, D is TRBD1 or TRBD2 (6 bases each). Deletions cut 5 bases from V and 2 bases from J, with 17 bases between. The V gene's germline CDR1 is SGHNT and CDR2 YENEEA. The CDR3 sequence is 16 residues long.